This TCR beta chain originates from a study of blood T cell repertoires in COVID-19. This clone occurred a few times. Under the authors' procedure: Nucleated cell counts were estimated from reference gene primer amplification. Using immunoSEQ multiplex PCR, the repertoire was profiled, and TCRdb retains in-frame clones only, with some absent. V, J and clone size are those of that table, while D and trimming were read from the DNA. The table has 450,000 or so clones, 70% to 90% seen once. The CDR3 runs 14 residues. Germline CDR1 and CDR2: GTSNPN and SVGIG (reference sequence). The V segment lost 0 bases and the J segment 6 bases; nucleotides outside the gene matches: 4.

The sequence came from a man aged 18 to 35 with COVID-19, enrolled during active disease. The chain has TRBV30 and TRBJ2-1; 8 nucleotides align to TRBD2. The sample consisted of peripheral blood. The CDR3 sequence is CAWSVGREVNEQFF. CDR3 sequence (DNA): TGTGCCTGGAGTGTTGGGCGGGAGGTCAATGAGCAGTTCTTC.